This T cell receptor beta chain was recovered during a study of OX40 agonist ivuxolimab in advanced cancers. Study in general: Ivuxolimab, an antibody that agonizes OX40 (CD134), was administered to the patients. Findings and limits, study-wide: Which antigen the expanded peripheral T cells recognized is unknown. Fewer expanded clones were found on average in CD4+ than in CD8+ T cells.

Assay used: immunoSEQ multiplex PCR; TCRdb lists only in-frame clones, some missing. This sample has about 19,000 clones, with around two thirds found just once. The CDR3 is 14 residues long. The V end was cut by 2 bases, the J end by 3 bases, with 8 bases between. Germline assignment: CDR1 MNHEY and CDR2 SMNVEV (reference sequence). With respect to this clone: What it binds is not known.

The chain is built from TRBV27 and TRBJ1-5; D is possibly TRBD1 (5 bases). The receptor was derived from an adult with an advanced solid tumor such as melanoma, head and neck, liver or kidney cancer. Material: CD4+ or CD8+ T cells sorted from blood, obtained in a trial of the OX40 agonist ivuxolimab. CDR3 coding DNA: TGTGCCAGCAGTTTACAGGGAACCAATCAGCCCCAGCATTTT. Translating it yields CASSLQGTNQPQHF.